A single sample gave rise to the 18 T cell receptor beta chains below, sequenced in a study of early T cells in non-severe SARS-CoV-2 infection. TCRdb recomputed calls from the 5' RACE reads with MiXCR, one row per CDR3 protein. This sample has about 33,000 distinct CDR3 sequences; approximately 5% occur once, and the top ten carry 10% to 15%. Specimen: whole blood. The receptors were sampled from an adult who was a healthcare worker with PCR-confirmed SARS-CoV-2 infection or an uninfected control (not recorded which).

This clonotype has a count of ten or more. The chain carries TRBV5-4 and TRBJ1-3; 9 bases map to TRBD1. The CDR3 totals 14 residues. Germline V gives CDR1 SGHNT, CDR2 YYREEE (reference sequence). The J segment lost 6 bases and the V segment lost 4 bases, leaving 5 bases of the junction unmatched. CDR3 sequence: CASSRRQGENTIYF. CDR3 coding DNA: TGTGCCAGCAGCCGCAGACAGGGGGAAAACACCATATATTTT.

This chain uses TRBV7-9 with TRBJ2-7, with D perhaps TRBD1 (6 bases). The CDR3 covers 13 residues. V lost 5 bases and J lost 2, with 10 bases in between. Germline assignment: CDR1 SEHNR and CDR2 FQNEAQ (reference sequence). The CDR3 sequence is CASSGDNTYEQYF. CDR3 DNA sequence: TGTGCCAGCAGCGGGGACAATACCTACGAGCAGTACTTC.

This clonotype was recorded many times. The chain has TRBV12-3 or TRBV12-4 and TRBJ2-3; D not resolved. The CDR3 contains 11 residues. V shed 6 bases and J shed 2 bases, with 3 bases lying between them. CDR3 sequence reads: CASRLTDTQYF. CDR3 DNA: TGTGCCAGCAGGCTCACAGATACGCAGTATTTT.

This clonotype was recorded a few times. This CDR3 is CASSLERGRGGQETQYF. The CDR3 nucleotides are TGTGCCAGCAGCTTAGAGCGGGGGCGAGGGGGCCAAGAGACCCAGTACTTC. This rearrangement joins TRBV7-6 to TRBJ2-5; 8 bases are a match to TRBD2. Trimming at V came to 1 base and at J to 1 base, leaving 8 bases not matched to a gene. CDR1 is SGHVS and CDR2 is FNYEAQ in the germline V gene. This CDR3 is built from 17 residues.

This clonotype was observed many times. The chain couples TRBV28 to TRBJ2-1; D is perhaps TRBD1 or TRBD2 (6 bases each). This CDR3 has 15 residues. Germline CDR1 is MDHEN and CDR2 is SYDVKM. V was clipped by 5 bases and J by 7 bases, with 18 bases between them. The CDR3 loop is CASSPTGKGTNEQFF. Here the CDR3 DNA reads TGTGCCAGCAGTCCTACAGGGAAAGGGACTAATGAGCAGTTCTTC.

This clonotype was seen many times. The J gene is TRBJ1-1, the V gene TRBV24-1, with 7 bases fitting TRBD1. Germline V gene sequence: CDR1 KGHDR, CDR2 SFDVKD. The CDR3 has 16 amino acids. J was trimmed by 1 base and V by 5 bases; bases with no gene match: 9. The CDR3 nucleotides read TGTGCCACCAGTGGCGTCCAAGGGACAGCGAACACTGAAGCTTTCTTT. Its translation: CATSGVQGTANTEAFF.

This clonotype was found many times. The chain links TRBV5-6 to TRBJ1-2; a weak D match, TRBD1 (5 bases). The CDR3 covers 14 residues. The V gene lost 4 bases and the J gene lost 7 bases, with 17 bases spanning the gap. Per the germline V gene, CDR1 is SGHDT and CDR2 is YYEEEE. The CDR3 coding sequence is TGTGCCAGCAGCCCCCCCGCGGGGGTCGGTGGCTACACCTTC. Translated, it gives CASSPPAGVGGYTF.

This clonotype has a count of ten or more. V and J are TRBV7-9 and TRBJ1-1, with 7 bases identical to TRBD1. CDR3 size: 14 residues. The trim removed 0 bases at V and 5 bases at J, leaving 3 bases unmatched. Germline V CDR1 and CDR2: SEHNR, FQNEAQ (reference sequence). The CDR3 DNA reads TGTGCCAGCAGCTTAGCGACAGGGTTGACTGAAGCTTTCTTT. Translated: CASSLATGLTEAFF.

This clonotype was counted between two and nine times. The V gene is TRBV19, the J gene TRBJ1-2, with no clear D. V shed 7 bases and J shed 2 bases, with 23 bases lying between them. CDR3 length: 17 amino acids. Germline lookup yields CDR1 LNHDA and CDR2 SQIVND (reference sequence). CDR3 nucleotide sequence: TGTGCCAGTACCCCCGTCTCGAAACAACTTACCAACTATGGCTACACCTTC. Translation: CASTPVSKQLTNYGYTF. Combining the CDR3 with reference TRBV19 and TRBJ1-2 gives the whole variable domain DGGITQSPKYLFRKEGQNVTLSCEQNLNHDAMYWYRQDPGQGLRLIYYSQIVNDFQKGDIAEGYSVSREKKESFPLTVTSAQKNPTAFYLCASTPVSKQLTNYGYTFGSGTRLTVV.

V usage is TRBV13 and J usage is TRBJ2-5; tentatively, D is TRBD2 (6 bases). CDR3 size: 15 residues. From germline, CDR1 is PRHDT and CDR2 FYEKMQ (reference sequence). V was clipped by 5 bases and J by 3 bases, with 16 bases between them. CDR3 sequence: CASSLRDSGEETQYF. CDR3 in DNA: TGTGCCAGCAGCCTCCGGGACTCGGGGGAAGAGACCCAGTACTTC.

This clonotype was recorded at least ten times. CDR3 residues: CASSDTGNQPQHF. In DNA form, the CDR3 reads TGTGCCAGCAGCGATACAGGGAATCAGCCCCAGCATTTT. J is TRBJ1-5 and V is TRBV6-6; perhaps TRBD1 as D (6 bases). Germline CDR1 is MNHNY and CDR2 is SVGAGI (reference sequence). This CDR3 is 13 amino acids long. V was pared by 6 bases and J by 4 bases, with 10 bases between.

This clonotype has ten or more counts. The chain joins TRBV5-1 to TRBJ2-1; a possible D gene is TRBD2 (5 bases). V lost 4 bases and J 0 bases, leaving 14 bases between the germline ends. The CDR3 loop spans 16 amino acids. Germline V gene data show CDR1 as SGHRS and CDR2 as YFSETQ. This chain's CDR3 is CASSRTFATSYNEQFF. CDR3 nucleotides: TGCGCCAGCAGCAGGACTTTTGCCACCTCCTACAATGAGCAGTTCTTC.

This clonotype was picked up many times. The V call is TRBV5-1, the J call TRBJ2-2; weak D call: TRBD2 (7 bases). CDR1 and CDR2 from the germline V gene are SGHRS and YFSETQ. This CDR3 is built from 16 residues. Between the trimmed V and J ends, which lost 0 bases and 4 bases, there was a span of 13 bases. The CDR3 region is CASSLEGGGFTGELFF. CDR3 nucleotides: TGCGCCAGCAGCTTGGAAGGCGGGGGCTTCACCGGGGAGCTGTTTTTT.

This clonotype was seen at least ten times. The V call is TRBV5-1, the J call TRBJ2-2; 8 bases fit TRBD1. Germline V gives CDR1 SGHRS, CDR2 YFSETQ. The V gene end was trimmed by 4 bases and the J gene end by 4 bases; junction bases not matched to a gene: 12. There are 17 residues in the CDR3. CDR3 nucleotide sequence: TGCGCCAGCAGCCCCCTAACCGGGACAGGTCCCACCGGGGAGCTGTTTTTT. The encoded protein is CASSPLTGTGPTGELFF.

The chain joins TRBV12-3 or TRBV12-4 to TRBJ1-1; 11 bases fit TRBD1. The CDR3 runs 14 residues. J lost 4 bases, V lost 6 bases, and 4 bases had no gene match. Here the CDR3 reads CASSPGTGGTEAFF. The DNA for the CDR3 is TGTGCCAGCAGCCCGGGGACAGGGGGCACTGAAGCTTTCTTT.

Many counts were recorded for this clonotype. The rearrangement links TRBV19 to TRBJ1-1; 8 positions match TRBD1. Germline V lookup: CDR1 LNHDA, CDR2 SQIVND (reference sequence). Trimming removed 5 bases from V and 6 bases from J; junction bases left unmatched: 11. This CDR3 is built from 15 residues. DNA of the CDR3: TGTGCCAGTAGTCCCCAGGGGGCGCCTCTGGCTGAAGCTTTCTTT. Its protein product is CASSPQGAPLAEAFF.

This clonotype was recorded at least ten times. The rearrangement uses TRBV6-1 and TRBJ1-6, with D unresolved. Trimming left V 4 bases short and J 7 bases short, with 8 bases between. The CDR3 covers 13 residues. CDR1 and CDR2 (germline): MNHNS, SASEGT. The CDR3 nucleotides are TGTGCCAGCAGTGCCGCAGTAAATTCACCCCTCCACTTT. This encodes CASSAAVNSPLHF.

Many counts were recorded for this clonotype. The CDR3 protein is CASSSRQGALNYGYTF. In DNA form, the CDR3 reads TGCGCCAGCAGTTCGAGACAGGGGGCGCTTAACTATGGCTACACCTTC. V is TRBV10-2 and J is TRBJ1-2; 10 bases align to TRBD1. The CDR3 totals 16 residues. Per the germline V gene, CDR1 is WSHSY and CDR2 is SAAADI. Trimming removed 5 bases from V and 1 base from J; junction bases left unmatched: 7.